The entry below gives a single T cell receptor beta chain sequence along with its context. Which antigen it targets is not known. Nothing much larger sits one base from this clone, and base qualities are not available. These data are taken from a study of T cell responses to AZD1222 COVID-19 vaccine (dated by TCRdb to the early 2020s). Notes on the research overall: TCR sequencing covered some 240 trial participants: 207 given two doses of AZD1222 and around 26 given two doses of MenACWY control vaccine. Trial participants were enrolled by age into subgroups of 18-55, 56-69 and 70-plus years, and around 150, 29 and 61 TCR-sequenced participants, respectively, were included in these subgroups. General findings and caveats noted by the study authors: Only 5 to 7 AZD1222 recipients were SARS-CoV-2 seropositive at baseline, limiting conclusions about previously exposed vaccinees. Participants were mostly white British and included more females than males, and it was suggested by the authors that clonal diversity may have been underestimated. Because no samples from the day 14 peak response were available, repertoires could be characterized only after the peak T cell response. A significant rise in spike-specific TCR breadth and depth was observed after two AZD1222 doses relative to day 0 and relative to MenACWY recipients. In the small 56-69-year group, the increase in depth fell short of significance, most likely because of low power. Vaccine-associated CD4 TCRs spanned the whole spike protein, with dominant responses in regions 160-218 and 743-854. Nearly half of unique spike-specific TCRs reportedly recognized epitopes outside regions mutated in the B.1.351 and B.1.1.7 variants.

CDR1 and CDR2 were assigned from the germline V gene as MRHNA and SNTAGT. Here V drops 5 bases and J drops 4 bases, and the junction holds 7 bases not matched to any gene. The CDR3 starts with the cysteine, ends with the phenylalanine, and has 15 residues. The only DNA kept is the CDR3, 45 bases in frame from the first base. The sample's time point label, decoded: about 28 days (+/-7) after the second vaccine dose. AZD1222 recipients with second doses at about 4 weeks or about 12 weeks were pooled, because spike-specific TCR depth and breadth did not differ between schedules. Samples from vaccinated people were obtained from the UK trials COV001 and COV002, which included a single-blind randomized controlled phase 2/3 trial of AZD1222 (ChAdOx1 nCoV-19) in healthy adults. Trial participant PBMC samples were collected at day 0 and day 28 after the second dose for TCRbeta chain sequencing. The CDR3 regions of human TCRbeta chains were analyzed by immunosequencing. On the authors' methods: Repertoire TCRs were checked for matches against a reference library of SARS-CoV-2-specific TCRs that had been generated using the MIRA antigen-specificity platform. Breadth meant the fraction of unique TCRs that were SARS-CoV-2-associated, whereas depth meant the fraction of total T cells that were SARS-CoV-2-associated. Using the MIRA data, each spike-specific TCR was mapped to the spike region that the TCR reacts to and placed in a CD4 or CD8 class. Log10-transformed breadth and depth values were compared by one-way ANOVA with Sidak's multiple comparisons tests. The source is immuneACCESS, and TCRdb retained only in-frame sequences with V and J called. Part of the clones is not carried over; for the studies checked, unresolved V genes explain less than half of this, and the remainder is unexplained. V and J calls and clone size are copied from that table; D and trimming were computed from the DNA. A total of 100,000 to 150,000 clones appear in this sample, around nine tenths of them only once. The top ten hold just over 3.5% of the sample.

Recombination connected TRBV6-4 to TRBJ2-3; 9 bases in the middle match TRBD2. The receptor's source is an adult who received the AZD1222 COVID-19 vaccine. The starting material was peripheral blood, obtained 28 days after the second AZD1222 dose. The DNA is as follows: TGTGCCAGCAGTCGGTTAGCGGGAGTAGCAGATACGCAGTATTTT. The translation is CASSRLAGVADTQYF.